One sample yielded the 28 T cell receptor beta chains listed below, sequenced in a study of T cells after posttransplantation cyclophosphamide. TCRdb's table, derived via immunoSEQ multiplex PCR, lists solely in-frame clones and lacks some. The sample lists some 22,000 clones, roughly 86% occurring once. Sequences were obtained from PBMCs. These receptors all stem from a woman aged 55-70 years with a blood cancer, CMV-positive, and with a related stem cell donor.

The genes are TRBV5-1 and TRBJ1-5, with TRBD1 matching 7 bases. V lost 4 bases, J lost 2 bases, and 9 bases stayed unmatched. CDR1 and CDR2 from the germline V gene are SGHRS and YFSETQ. The CDR3 extends over 16 amino acids. In nucleotides, the CDR3 is TGCGCCAGCAGCCTTTCGCCCCAGGGGGGCAATCAGCCCCAGCATTTT. Translated: CASSLSPQGGNQPQHF.

The chain joins TRBV9 to TRBJ1-1; no definite D call. V lost 1 base and J lost 2, with 12 bases in between. CDR3 length: 15 amino acids. CDR1 and CDR2 from the germline V gene are SGDLS and YYNGEE. CDR3 DNA sequence: TGTGCCAGCAGCGTAAATGGGCGTTTCAACACTGAAGCTTTCTTT. This codes for CASSVNGRFNTEAFF.

Comments on this clone: Other DNA sequences in this sample translate to the same CDR3. The V gene is TRBV18, the J gene TRBJ1-2, with 7 positions matching TRBD1. Losses at the gene ends were 3 bases for V and 2 bases for J; bases not matched to a gene: 0. This CDR3 has 13 amino acids. Germline assignment: CDR1 KGHSH and CDR2 LQKENI. In DNA, the CDR3 is TGTGCCAGCTCACCGACAGGGAACTATGGCTACACCTTC. Encoded protein: CASSPTGNYGYTF. The whole variable domain, remainder taken from reference TRBV18 and TRBJ1-2, is NAGVMQNPRHLVRRRGQEARLRCSPMKGHSHVYWYRQLPEEGLKFMVYLQKENIIDESGMPKERFSAEFPKEGPSILRIQQVVRGDSAAYFCASSPTGNYGYTFGSGTRLTVV.

The chain joins TRBV4-2 to TRBJ2-1; D may be TRBD2 (5 bases). This CDR3 is built from 16 residues. Germline V gene data show CDR1 as LGHNA and CDR2 as YNFKEQ. The V end was cut by 0 bases, the J end by 0 bases, with 9 bases between. CDR3 loop: CASSQDMDSSYNEQFF. The CDR3 bases are TGTGCCAGCAGCCAAGATATGGACTCCTCCTACAATGAGCAGTTCTTC.

The chain uses TRBV7-2 and TRBJ2-1, with TRBD2 as a possible D gene (6 bases). Trimming cost V 2 bases and J 7 bases, with 12 bases left between them. The CDR3 length is 14 residues. Germline V gene sequence: CDR1 SGHTA, CDR2 FQGNSA. The DNA of the CDR3 is TGTGCCAGCAGCTTACTCCTAGCGCTGAATGAGCAGTTCTTC. It translates to CASSLLLALNEQFF.

V is TRBV27 and J is TRBJ2-7; 7 bases fit TRBD1. V was clipped by 2 bases and J by 2 bases; unmatched bases: 6. Germline loops: CDR1 MNHEY, CDR2 SMNVEV (reference sequence). CDR3 length equals 15 residues. The CDR3 region is CASSLGTERAYEQYF. CDR3 sequence (DNA): TGTGCCAGCAGTTTAGGGACAGAGCGTGCCTACGAGCAGTACTTC.

This chain connects TRBV4-1 to TRBJ1-2; weak D call: TRBD1 (6 bases). The CDR3 loop spans 14 amino acids. CDR1 is MGHRA, CDR2 YSYEKL, per germline. Trimming cost V 2 bases and J 4 bases, with 11 bases left between them. CDR3 amino acids: CASSQPSDSYGYTF. The CDR3 bases are TGCGCCAGCAGCCAACCCTCGGACAGCTATGGCTACACCTTC.

The V and J genes are TRBV5-1 and TRBJ1-1, with D possibly being TRBD1 (5 bases). The CDR3 covers 14 residues. Per germline, CDR1 SGHRS and CDR2 YFSETQ. Trimming stripped 5 bases from V and 6 bases from J, with 17 bases between. Here the CDR3 DNA reads TGCGCCAGCAGTTCGCAGGTTGGGGGGGCTGAAGCTTTCTTT. Its protein is CASSSQVGGAEAFF.

The chain recombines TRBV19 with TRBJ2-2, with 14 bases identical to TRBD2. V was clipped by 9 bases and J by 6 bases; unmatched bases: 9. The CDR3 length is 16 residues. The germline gives CDR1 LNHDA, CDR2 SQIVND (reference sequence). The CDR3 protein is CASKTSGRAWPGELFF. CDR3 nucleotides: TGTGCCAGCAAGACTAGCGGGAGGGCCTGGCCCGGGGAGCTGTTTTTT.

The V gene is TRBV9, the J gene TRBJ2-1, with TRBD2 identical over 12 bases. The germline CDR1 and CDR2 sequences are SGDLS and YYNGEE. The CDR3 runs to 16 residues. V lost 4 bases and J lost 6; bases outside the gene matches: 8. This chain's CDR3 is CASSIRTSGKTNEQFF. The CDR3 DNA reads as TGTGCCAGCAGCATCCGGACTAGCGGGAAAACCAATGAGCAGTTCTTC.

The CDR3 coding sequence is TGTGCCAGCAGCCAAGATCTCACTAGCGGGAGGTCCGATACGCAGTATTTT. Translating gives CASSQDLTSGRSDTQYF. The J gene is TRBJ2-3, the V gene TRBV4-2; 12 nucleotides align to TRBD2. The germline V gene encodes CDR1 LGHNA and CDR2 YNFKEQ. CDR3 length: 17 residues. The J segment lost 6 bases and the V segment lost 0 bases, leaving 7 bases of the junction unmatched.

The V and J genes are TRBV11-3 and TRBJ2-5, with 9 bases matching TRBD1. The CDR3 is 14 residues long. V lost 5 bases and J lost 5; bases outside the gene matches: 6. The germline V gene encodes CDR1 SGHNT and CDR2 YENEEA. CDR3 region: CASSGRQGGETQYF. For the CDR3, the DNA is TGTGCCAGCAGCGGGCGACAGGGGGGGGAGACCCAGTACTTC.

The rearrangement links TRBV18 to TRBJ2-5, with 7 positions matching TRBD2. CDR1 and CDR2 (germline): KGHSH, LQKENI. V shed 2 bases, J shed 5 bases, and the junction held 14 bases outside the gene matches. This CDR3 region has 17 residues. CDR3 residues: CASSPNRVGGAGETQYF. DNA for the CDR3: TGTGCCAGCTCACCAAACCGGGTCGGCGGAGCGGGGGAGACCCAGTACTTC.

This clone showed up just once. The chain employs TRBV25-1 and TRBJ2-3, with D tentatively TRBD2 (6 bases). Trimming left V 4 bases short and J 1 base short, with 9 bases between. This CDR3 has 14 amino acids. Germline V gene lookup returns CDR1 MGHDK and CDR2 SYGVNS. This CDR3 reads CASSVLAGTDTQYF. The CDR3 DNA follows: TGTGCCAGCAGTGTACTAGCTGGCACAGATACGCAGTATTTT.

The rearrangement joins TRBV27 to TRBJ1-1, with TRBD1 matching 9 bases. Germline V gene sequence: CDR1 MNHEY, CDR2 SMNVEV (reference sequence). This CDR3 is 13 amino acids long. The junction had 6 bases not matched to a gene; V was cut back by 5 bases and J by 8 bases. The CDR3 spells CASSGGTGLEAFF. CDR3 in DNA: TGTGCCAGCAGTGGAGGGACAGGGCTAGAAGCTTTCTTT.

The chain is built from TRBV14 and TRBJ2-7, with 7 bases aligning to TRBD2. Trimming removed 2 bases from V and 3 bases from J; junction bases left unmatched: 7. Germline V CDR1 and CDR2: SGHDN, FVKESK. CDR3 size: 15 residues. CDR3 bases: TGTGCCAGCAGCCAACTCTCGGGAGGCTACTACGAGCAGTACTTC. Residues: CASSQLSGGYYEQYF.

CDR3: CATSTNPGGGETQYF. CDR3 DNA: TGTGCCACCAGCACAAACCCGGGAGGCGGGGAGACCCAGTACTTC. V gene TRBV15 combines with J gene TRBJ2-5; 7 nucleotides line up with TRBD2. Unmatched junction bases numbered 10, after V lost 4 bases and J lost 5 bases. Germline CDR1 LNHNV, CDR2 YYDKDF (reference sequence). This CDR3 region has 15 residues. Drawing the rest from reference TRBV15 and TRBJ2-5, the complete variable domain is DAMVIQNPRYQVTQFGKPVTLSCSQTLNHNVMYWYQQKSSQAPKLLFHYYDKDFNNEADTPDNFQSRRPNTSFCFLDIRSPGLGDTAMYLCATSTNPGGGETQYFGPGTRLLVL.

The chain combines TRBV5-1 with TRBJ1-1; tentatively, D is TRBD1 (6 bases). The CDR3 totals 14 residues. V lost 4 bases and J 0 bases, leaving 10 bases between the germline ends. Germline CDR1 and CDR2: SGHRS and YFSETQ. CDR3 DNA sequence: TGCGCCAGCAGCAGGGGGGGTCTGAACACTGAAGCTTTCTTT. It translates to CASSRGGLNTEAFF.

The chain recombines TRBV5-6 with TRBJ2-5; 7 bases align to TRBD2. V trimming: 4 bases; J trimming: 0 bases; junction bases outside the gene matches: 3. The CDR3 spans 14 residues. Germline CDR1 and CDR2: SGHDT and YYEEEE. The CDR3 loop reads CASSGGLNQETQYF. The CDR3 DNA sequence: TGTGCCAGCAGCGGGGGACTAAACCAAGAGACCCAGTACTTC. The whole variable domain, filled in from reference TRBV5-6 and TRBJ2-5, reads DAGVTQSPTHLIKTRGQQVTLRCSPKSGHDTVSWYQQALGQGPQFIFQYYEEEERQRGNFPDRFSGHQFPNYSSELNVNALLLGDSALYLCASSGGLNQETQYFGPGTRLLVL.

The V call is TRBV6-1, the J call TRBJ2-1; TRBD2 matches 7 bases. The CDR3 sequence is 16 residues long. Germline loops: CDR1 MNHNS, CDR2 SASEGT. V shed 4 bases and J 2 bases; nucleotides not matched to a gene: 8. The CDR3 nucleotides are TGTGCCAGCAGTGGGCTAGGGGCGGGGGCCTACAATGAGCAGTTCTTC. The encoded protein is CASSGLGAGAYNEQFF.

In DNA, the CDR3 is TGTGCCAGCAGCCCCAGGGGACAGGCCCTTTTTGGCTACACCTTC. Protein product: CASSPRGQALFGYTF. The genes are TRBV9 and TRBJ1-2, with 8 nucleotides matching TRBD1. CDR3 length: 15 amino acids. Germline trimming cut 4 bases from V and 7 bases from J; bases unmatched to any gene: 12. The germline V gene encodes CDR1 SGDLS and CDR2 YYNGEE. Full variable domain (outside the CDR3, taken from reference TRBV9 and TRBJ1-2): DSGVTQTPKHLITATGQRVTLRCSPRSGDLSVYWYQQSLDQGLQFLIQYYNGEERAKGNILERFSAQQFPDLHSELNLSSLELGDSALYFCASSPRGQALFGYTFGSGTRLTVV.

This clone counts as large. This sequence joins TRBV6-5 and TRBJ1-2; 10 bases match TRBD1. The V gene's germline CDR1 is MNHEY and CDR2 SVGAGI. Trimming took 7 bases from V and 8 from J; bases not matched to a gene: 10. This CDR3 spans 14 amino acids. Here the CDR3 reads CASMTGTGARGYTF. DNA of the CDR3: TGTGCCAGCATGACCGGGACAGGGGCTCGCGGCTACACCTTC.

The chain joins TRBV6-1 to TRBJ2-7, with TRBD1 matching over 10 bases. V gave up 5 bases and J gave up 7 bases; unmatched junction bases: 8. The V gene's germline CDR1 is MNHNS and CDR2 SASEGT. This CDR3 is 14 amino acids long. CDR3 nucleotides: TGTGCCAGCAGTTTAGCCGGGACAGGGGTAGAGCAGTACTTC. It codes for CASSLAGTGVEQYF.

CDR3 region: CASSLGSGRTGELFF. In DNA, the CDR3 is TGTGCCAGCAGTTTAGGGTCAGGGCGGACCGGGGAGCTGTTTTTT. This chain uses TRBV28 with TRBJ2-2, with D possibly being TRBD1 (5 bases). In germline, CDR1 is MDHEN, CDR2 SYDVKM. The CDR3 length is 15 residues. V was trimmed by 2 bases and J by 5 bases, leaving 12 bases between them.

This chain links TRBV2 with TRBJ2-2; 11 positions match TRBD2. The V gene end was trimmed by 7 bases and the J gene end by 4 bases; junction bases not matched to a gene: 5. Per the germline V gene, CDR1 is SNHLY and CDR2 is FYNNEI. The CDR3 contains 15 residues. This CDR3 reads CASTPLAGATGELFF. In DNA, the CDR3 is TGTGCCAGCACCCCACTAGCGGGAGCCACCGGGGAGCTGTTTTTT.

This chain joins TRBV6-1 and TRBJ1-5, with 8 nucleotides matching TRBD1. Trimming at V came to 3 bases and at J to 5 bases, leaving 3 bases not matched to a gene. This CDR3 is 14 amino acids long. Germline V gene lookup returns CDR1 MNHNS and CDR2 SASEGT. The DNA of the CDR3 is TGTGCCAGCAGTGATAGGACAGGGTATCAGCCCCAGCATTTT. This encodes CASSDRTGYQPQHF.

The rearrangement links TRBV19 to TRBJ2-2; TRBD1 matches at 9 bases. V shed 5 bases and J 2 bases; nucleotides not matched to a gene: 6. Germline-derived CDR1 and CDR2 are LNHDA and SQIVND (reference sequence). This CDR3 is built from 16 residues. CDR3 in amino acids: CASSLRGQGNTGELFF. The CDR3 bases are TGTGCCAGTAGTCTGAGGGGACAGGGAAACACCGGGGAGCTGTTTTTT.

Only one count was recorded for this clone. The V and J genes are TRBV9 and TRBJ1-3, with D possibly matching TRBD1 (6 bases). The CDR3 spans 14 residues. Germline-derived CDR1 and CDR2 are SGDLS and YYNGEE. With 3 bases removed from V and 0 bases from J, the gap between germline ends came to 7 bases. CDR3 protein: CASSEDSSGNTIYF. CDR3 DNA: TGTGCCAGCAGCGAGGACAGCTCTGGAAACACCATATATTTT.